These 21 T cell receptor beta chains were all obtained from the same sample, sequenced in a study of patients and donors after allogeneic stem cell transplantation. TCRdb reprocessed the RT-PCR reads via MiXCR and lists one record per CDR3 protein. This table has around 200,000 distinct CDR3 sequences, 38% appearing once. Sequenced material: blood, either unsorted or a sorted T cell fraction (not recorded which). The receptors derive from a human donor who was either an allogeneic HSCT recipient or a stem cell or donor lymphocyte infusion donor (not recorded which). It is not recorded whose cells these are; they may come from a transplant donor.

The chain carries TRBV7-9 and TRBJ2-1, with D perhaps TRBD2 (6 bases). V gave up 5 bases and J gave up 7 bases, with 18 bases separating them. Per the germline V gene, CDR1 is SEHNR and CDR2 is FQNEAQ (reference sequence). This CDR3 is 15 amino acids long. Here the CDR3 reads CASSIPRGPPNEQFF. CDR3 coding DNA: TGTGCCAGCAGCATACCGCGGGGTCCTCCTAATGAGCAGTTCTTC.

This chain links TRBV6-5 with TRBJ1-1; TRBD1 is a possible D gene (5 bases). This CDR3 is built from 13 residues. V gave up 0 bases and J gave up 6 bases, with 8 bases separating them. Germline CDR1 is MNHEY and CDR2 is SVGAGI. DNA for the CDR3: TGTGCCAGCAGTTACTCCCAGGGAGCTGAAGCTTTCTTT. Translating gives CASSYSQGAEAFF.

This sequence joins TRBV18 and TRBJ1-5; 11 nucleotides agree with TRBD1. Trimming removed 3 bases from V and 6 bases from J; junction bases left unmatched: 4. This CDR3 comprises 15 residues. From germline, CDR1 is KGHSH and CDR2 LQKENI. The CDR3 DNA reads as TGTGCCAGCTCACCCCCGGGACAGGGGGGTCAGCCCCAGCATTTT. It encodes CASSPPGQGGQPQHF. Filled out from reference TRBV18 and TRBJ1-5, the complete variable domain reads NAGVMQNPRHLVRRRGQEARLRCSPMKGHSHVYWYRQLPEEGLKFMVYLQKENIIDESGMPKERFSAEFPKEGPSILRIQQVVRGDSAAYFCASSPPGQGGQPQHFGDGTRLSIL.

The chain links TRBV6-6 to TRBJ2-5, with D uncertain. V was cut by 6 bases and J by 1 base, with 12 bases left in between. The germline CDR1 and CDR2 sequences are MNHNY and SVGAGI (reference sequence). The CDR3 extends over 14 amino acids. As DNA, the CDR3 is TGTGCCAGCAGCCTATCGGGCCGCCAAGAGACCCAGTACTTC. This translates into CASSLSGRQETQYF.

The chain's CDR3 is CASSLAGYSYNEQFF. For the CDR3, the DNA is TGTGCCAGCAGCTTGGCGGGTTACTCCTACAATGAGCAGTTCTTC. This chain joins TRBV7-3 and TRBJ2-1; D perhaps matches TRBD2 (5 bases). The V and J ends lost 3 bases and 0 bases respectively, with 9 bases between them. The CDR3 has 15 amino acids. CDR1 and CDR2 (germline): SGHTA, FQGTGA.

The V gene is TRBV3-1, the J gene TRBJ1-4; 8 bases agree with TRBD1. Germline-derived CDR1 and CDR2 are LGHDT and YNNKEL (reference sequence). The V segment lost 1 base and the J segment 12 bases; nucleotides outside the gene matches: 7. The CDR3 consists of 14 residues. The CDR3 region has the DNA TGTGCCAGCAGCCAAGCGCGGACAGGGACTCAACTGTTTTTT. Amino acid sequence: CASSQARTGTQLFF. Using reference TRBV3-1 and TRBJ1-4 for the parts outside the CDR3, the full variable domain is DTAVSQTPKYLVTQMGNDKSIKCEQNLGHDTMYWYKQDSKKFLKIMFSYNNKELIINETVPNRFSPKSPDKAHLNLHINSLELGDSAVYFCASSQARTGTQLFFGSGTQLSVL.

The chain has TRBV6-1 and TRBJ1-6; the match to TRBD1 covers 9 bases. CDR3 length equals 17 residues. The ends lost 5 bases at V and 3 bases at J; junction bases unmatched: 8. Germline V gene lookup returns CDR1 MNHNS and CDR2 SASEGT. CDR3 residues: CASSSMWGQGYNSPLHF. DNA for the CDR3: TGTGCCAGCAGTTCCATGTGGGGACAGGGCTATAATTCACCCCTCCACTTT.

This clonotype was found a few times. V and J are TRBV5-1 and TRBJ1-1; D call uncertain. V was trimmed by 1 base and J by 0 bases, leaving 7 bases between them. Germline CDR1 and CDR2: SGHRS and YFSETQ. The CDR3 consists of 14 residues. The CDR3 DNA sequence: TGCGCCAGCAGCTTGCAGGTCGTGAACACTGAAGCTTTCTTT. It specifies CASSLQVVNTEAFF. Using reference TRBV5-1 and TRBJ1-1 for the parts outside the CDR3, the full variable domain is KAGVTQTPRYLIKTRGQQVTLSCSPISGHRSVSWYQQTPGQGLQFLFEYFSETQRNKGNFPGRFSGRQFSNSRSEMNVSTLELGDSALYLCASSLQVVNTEAFFGQGTRLTVV.

This chain uses TRBV20-1 with TRBJ1-4; the match to TRBD1 covers 7 bases. CDR3 length: 13 amino acids. The germline V gene has CDR1 DFQATT and CDR2 SNEGSKA (reference sequence). V gave up 3 bases and J gave up 3 bases; unmatched junction bases: 1. Here the CDR3 reads CSASTGANEKLFF. In DNA, the CDR3 is TGCAGTGCTAGTACAGGGGCTAATGAAAAACTGTTTTTT.

The chain has TRBV6-1 and TRBJ1-6; D may be TRBD1 (5 bases). This CDR3 has 16 amino acids. Germline assignment: CDR1 MNHNS and CDR2 SASEGT. Between the trimmed V and J ends, which lost 6 bases and 8 bases, there was a span of 20 bases. The CDR3 spells CASRHLPAGLDSPLHF. DNA for the CDR3: TGTGCCAGCAGGCATCTTCCGGCAGGGCTAGATTCACCCCTCCACTTT.

CDR3 sequence: CATRPAASTDTQYF. The CDR3 DNA sequence: TGTGCCACCAGGCCGGCGGCTAGCACAGATACGCAGTATTTT. The genes are TRBV10-3 and TRBJ2-3; D gene ambiguous. This CDR3 contains 14 residues. Trimming removed 10 bases from V and 0 bases from J, with 14 bases in between. Per the germline V gene, CDR1 is ENHRY and CDR2 is SYGVKD.

In regard to this clonotype: This may come from a read error, since a much larger clone is one base off. The rearrangement links TRBV7-9 to TRBJ1-5; D is unclear. This CDR3 spans 14 amino acids. Germline CDR1 and CDR2: SEHNR and FQNEAQ (reference sequence). V was trimmed by 5 bases and J by 0 bases, leaving 8 bases between them. The CDR3 DNA is TGTGCCAGCAGCCCGACAAATAGCAATCAGCCCCAGCATTTT. Translating it yields CASSPTNSNQPQHF.

V usage is TRBV28 and J usage is TRBJ2-2; TRBD1 matches 12 bases. This CDR3 spans 15 amino acids. V lost 6 bases, J lost 6 bases, and 5 bases stayed unmatched. Germline V gives CDR1 MDHEN, CDR2 SYDVKM. Here the CDR3 DNA reads TGTGCCAGCAGCAGAGGGACAGGGGGCCCCGGGGAGCTGTTTTTT. It yields the protein CASSRGTGGPGELFF.

The table lists this clonotype with a count of one. This sequence joins TRBV7-9 and TRBJ1-1, with D perhaps matching TRBD1 (6 bases). The CDR3 has 14 residues. Germline V lookup: CDR1 SEHNR, CDR2 FQNEAQ (reference sequence). Trimming took off 2 bases at V and 2 bases at J, with 9 bases between the two ends. CDR3 amino acids: CASSLTGSNTEAFF. CDR3 DNA: TGTGCCAGCAGCTTAACAGGGAGCAACACTGAAGCTTTCTTT.

As concerns this clonotype: A junction boundary mismatches the germline segment, possibly from a read error. The chain is built from TRBV20-1 and TRBJ2-7, with TRBD1 matching 7 bases. CDR1 and CDR2 (germline): DFQATT, SNEGSKA (reference sequence). This CDR3 spans 15 amino acids. The CDR3 loop is CSARDPGQTVHEKYF. The CDR3 nucleotides are TGCAGTGCTAGAGATCCGGGACAGACTGTCCACGAGAAGTACTTC.

A few counts support this clonotype. The V gene is TRBV2, the J gene TRBJ1-4; D perhaps matches TRBD1 (5 bases). Germline loops: CDR1 SNHLY, CDR2 FYNNEI. CDR3 length: 15 amino acids. The ends were cut back, 4 bases at V and 5 bases at J, with 14 bases in the middle. The CDR3 protein is CASSAYGQENEKLFF. The CDR3 nucleotides read TGTGCCAGCAGTGCTTACGGACAAGAGAATGAAAAACTGTTTTTT.

A few counts support this clonotype. V is TRBV20-1 and J is TRBJ1-5, with a possible D match to TRBD1 (5 bases). CDR1 is DFQATT, CDR2 SNEGSKA, per germline (reference sequence). Trimming stripped 6 bases from V and 3 bases from J, with 18 bases between. The CDR3 is 15 residues long. The CDR3 is CSAHRRAGINQPQHF. The CDR3 DNA is TGCAGTGCCCATAGAAGGGCAGGGATCAATCAGCCCCAGCATTTT.

This clonotype was seen a handful of times. The gene calls are TRBV5-4 and TRBJ2-2; 11 positions match TRBD2. The length of the CDR3 is 15 residues. CDR1 is SGHNT, CDR2 YYREEE, per germline (reference sequence). Trimming cost V 3 bases and J 3 bases; bases outside gene matches: 1. The CDR3 bases are TGTGCCAGCAGCTCTAGCGGGGGGCACACCGGGGAGCTGTTTTTT. Amino acid sequence: CASSSSGGHTGELFF.

This clonotype was seen only a few times. The gene calls are TRBV7-2 and TRBJ1-2; the match to TRBD1 covers 8 bases. From germline, CDR1 is SGHTA and CDR2 FQGNSA. With 3 bases clipped from V and 4 bases from J, the junction kept 1 base outside the gene matches. CDR3 size: 13 residues. This CDR3 is CASSLDRAYGYTF. The DNA of the CDR3 is TGTGCCAGCAGCTTGGACAGGGCCTATGGCTACACCTTC.

The CDR3 protein is CASSLFDANTEAFF. CDR3 DNA: TGTGCCAGCAGTTTATTTGACGCGAACACTGAAGCTTTCTTT. The chain joins TRBV27 to TRBJ1-1; D gene ambiguous. The CDR3 totals 14 residues. Germline CDR1 reads MNHEY; CDR2 reads SMNVEV (reference sequence). Trimming removed 1 base at V and 1 base at J, with 7 bases between.

The genes are TRBV18 and TRBJ2-7, with unresolved D. The V end was cut by 3 bases, the J end by 0 bases, with 6 bases between. CDR1 and CDR2 (germline): KGHSH, LQKENI. The CDR3 length is 13 residues. CDR3 residues: CASSPAPSYEQYF. DNA for the CDR3: TGTGCCAGCTCACCCGCTCCCTCCTACGAGCAGTACTTC.